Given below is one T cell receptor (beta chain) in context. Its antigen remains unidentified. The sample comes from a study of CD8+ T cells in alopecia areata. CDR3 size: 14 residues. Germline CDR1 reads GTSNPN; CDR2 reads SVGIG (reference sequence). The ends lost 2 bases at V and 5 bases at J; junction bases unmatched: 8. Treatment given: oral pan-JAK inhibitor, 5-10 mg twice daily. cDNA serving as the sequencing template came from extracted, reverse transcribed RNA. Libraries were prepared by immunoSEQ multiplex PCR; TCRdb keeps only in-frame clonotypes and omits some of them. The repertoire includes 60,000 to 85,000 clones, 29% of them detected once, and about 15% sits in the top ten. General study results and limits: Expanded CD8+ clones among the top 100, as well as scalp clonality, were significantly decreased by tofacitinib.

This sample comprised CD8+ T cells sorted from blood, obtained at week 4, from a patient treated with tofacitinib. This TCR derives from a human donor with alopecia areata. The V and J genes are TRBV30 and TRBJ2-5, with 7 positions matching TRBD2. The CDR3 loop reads CAWSSGRGGETQYF. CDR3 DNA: TGTGCCTGGAGTTCTGGGAGGGGAGGGGAGACCCAGTACTTC.